The 18 T cell receptor beta chains in this list originate from one sample, sequenced in a study of T cell responses to AZD1222 COVID-19 vaccine. Sequenced by immunoSEQ multiplex PCR; TCRdb stores in-frame clones only, minus some. Of roughly 150,000 clones detected, roughly 90% appear once; the ten largest clones hold around 3.8%. Source: peripheral blood, taken on day 0 of AZD1222 vaccination. Source of these receptors: an adult in good health.

The chain recombines TRBV9 with TRBJ1-1; TRBD1 matches 9 bases. The V gene's germline CDR1 is SGDLS and CDR2 YYNGEE. With 2 bases clipped from V and 3 bases from J, the junction kept 17 bases outside the gene matches. This CDR3 is 19 amino acids long. The chain's CDR3 is CASSVGGQGGWSKDTEAFF. The CDR3 nucleotides are TGTGCCAGCAGCGTTGGGGGACAGGGCGGGTGGTCCAAGGACACTGAAGCTTTCTTT. Filled out from reference TRBV9 and TRBJ1-1, the complete variable domain reads DSGVTQTPKHLITATGQRVTLRCSPRSGDLSVYWYQQSLDQGLQFLIQYYNGEERAKGNILERFSAQQFPDLHSELNLSSLELGDSALYFCASSVGGQGGWSKDTEAFFGQGTRLTVV.

This chain joins TRBV15 and TRBJ1-1, with D possibly matching TRBD1 (6 bases). The V end was cut by 0 bases, the J end by 1 base, with 12 bases between. CDR3 length: 16 amino acids. The germline CDR1 and CDR2 sequences are LNHNV and YYDKDF (reference sequence). CDR3 coding DNA: TGTGCCACCAGCAGAGAACGTCAGGGGTCGAACACTGAAGCTTTCTTT. Its protein product is CATSRERQGSNTEAFF.

This chain links TRBV6-5 with TRBJ1-6; TRBD1 aligns across 7 bases. V trimming: 0 bases; J trimming: 10 bases; junction bases outside the gene matches: 6. Germline CDR1 and CDR2: MNHEY and SVGAGI. This CDR3 is built from 15 residues. The DNA of the CDR3 is TGTGCCAGCAGTTACTCTTGGACAGGAGGGTCACCCCTCCACTTT. Protein sequence: CASSYSWTGGSPLHF.

V usage is TRBV9 and J usage is TRBJ2-5; D not certain. CDR1 SGDLS and CDR2 YYNGEE come from the germline V gene. The germline V and J ends were trimmed by 6 bases and 1 base, with 10 bases remaining between them. The CDR3 loop spans 13 amino acids. CDR3 DNA: TGTGCCAGCAACCGGCAGACCCAAGAGACCCAGTACTTC. As protein: CASNRQTQETQYF.

The V call is TRBV5-8, the J call TRBJ2-5; TRBD2 agrees at 7 bases. The germline V gene encodes CDR1 SGHTS and CDR2 YDEGEE. Losses at the gene ends were 2 bases for V and 2 bases for J; bases not matched to a gene: 9. The CDR3 length is 16 residues. CDR3 amino acids: CASSFGASGMQETQYF. The DNA of the CDR3 is TGTGCCAGCAGCTTTGGGGCTAGCGGAATGCAAGAGACCCAGTACTTC.

This chain uses TRBV7-2 with TRBJ1-3; D unclear. The CDR3 runs 16 residues. Germline CDR1 reads SGHTA; CDR2 reads FQGNSA. V lost 1 base and J 0 bases, leaving 10 bases between the germline ends. The CDR3 nucleotides are TGTGCCAGCAGCTTAGGGGCGGGTATCTCTGGAAACACCATATATTTT. Its translation: CASSLGAGISGNTIYF.

This clone is a singleton in its sample. This chain joins TRBV6-5 and TRBJ1-5; no firm D call. CDR1 and CDR2 (germline): MNHEY, SVGAGI. The V and J ends lost 6 bases and 0 bases respectively, with 3 bases between them. This CDR3 has 12 residues. Written as DNA, the CDR3 is TGTGCCAGCAGAGATAGCAATCAGCCCCAGCATTTT. The encoded protein is CASRDSNQPQHF.

V is TRBV25-1 and J is TRBJ1-2; D uncertain. Trimming shortened V by 6 bases and J by 7 bases, and 15 bases separated the two germline ends. The CDR3 has 13 residues. Germline CDR1 is MGHDK and CDR2 is SYGVNS. The CDR3: CASSQTLSGGYTF. In nucleotides, the CDR3 is TGTGCCAGCAGCCAAACATTATCGGGTGGCTACACCTTC.

This chain uses TRBV27 with TRBJ1-2; the D is unclear. Germline V gene sequence: CDR1 MNHEY, CDR2 SMNVEV (reference sequence). Trimming removed 5 bases from V and 8 bases from J, with 15 bases in between. This CDR3 spans 13 amino acids. DNA for the CDR3: TGTGCCAGCAGTCTCACAAGAAGCGGGGGCTACACCTTC. Translating it yields CASSLTRSGGYTF.

Here the CDR3 DNA reads TGCAGCGTATTGCATTGGAGGGACACTGAAGCTTTCTTT. It translates to CSVLHWRDTEAFF. The chain recombines TRBV29-1 with TRBJ1-1; D uncertain. This CDR3 region has 13 residues. Per germline, CDR1 SQVTM and CDR2 ANQGSEA. V lost 6 bases to trimming and J lost 3 bases, with 14 bases between them.

This chain joins TRBV24-1 and TRBJ1-2; D not certain. The CDR3 runs 13 residues. V was pared by 5 bases and J by 4 bases, with 10 bases between. Germline CDR1 KGHDR, CDR2 SFDVKD. The CDR3 spells CATSVADLYGYTF. CDR3 in DNA: TGTGCCACCAGTGTTGCAGACCTCTATGGCTACACCTTC.

The rearrangement uses TRBV7-9 and TRBJ2-3; 7 nucleotides align to TRBD2. CDR1 and CDR2 (germline): SEHNR, FQNEAQ (reference sequence). Losses at the gene ends were 2 bases for V and 2 bases for J; bases not matched to a gene: 4. This CDR3 contains 15 residues. The CDR3 loop is CASSLLAEHTDTQYF. The CDR3 DNA reads as TGTGCCAGCAGCTTACTAGCGGAGCACACAGATACGCAGTATTTT.

The rearrangement joins TRBV19 to TRBJ1-5; tentatively, D is TRBD1 (5 bases). The V gene's germline CDR1 is LNHDA and CDR2 SQIVND (reference sequence). CDR3 length: 18 residues. With 3 bases removed from V and 1 base from J, the gap between germline ends came to 19 bases. CDR3 residues: CASSMPTHTWGSNQPQHF. The CDR3 coding sequence is TGTGCCAGTAGTATGCCGACTCATACCTGGGGCAGCAATCAGCCCCAGCATTTT. The full variable domain, in which reference TRBV19 and TRBJ1-5 provide the parts outside the CDR3, is DGGITQSPKYLFRKEGQNVTLSCEQNLNHDAMYWYRQDPGQGLRLIYYSQIVNDFQKGDIAEGYSVSREKKESFPLTVTSAQKNPTAFYLCASSMPTHTWGSNQPQHFGDGTRLSIL.

The chain joins TRBV28 to TRBJ2-3; TRBD1 or TRBD2 may be the D gene (5 bases each). With 4 bases removed from V and 3 bases from J, the gap between germline ends came to 14 bases. The CDR3 totals 15 residues. CDR1 is MDHEN, CDR2 SYDVKM, per germline. The CDR3: CASSYPGPRTDTQYF. The DNA of the CDR3 is TGTGCCAGCAGTTACCCGGGACCGAGGACAGATACGCAGTATTTT.

The V gene is TRBV18, the J gene TRBJ1-2, with D uncertain. With 1 base removed from V and 4 bases from J, the gap between germline ends came to 13 bases. Germline CDR1 reads KGHSH; CDR2 reads LQKENI. This CDR3 has 15 amino acids. Written as DNA, the CDR3 is TGTGCCAGCTCACCACGAGGAGGTCCCGCCTATGGCTACACCTTC. It yields the protein CASSPRGGPAYGYTF.

The rearrangement uses TRBV6-4 and TRBJ2-3; 14 bases map to TRBD2. The CDR3 consists of 15 residues. V trimming: 6 bases; J trimming: 4 bases; junction bases outside the gene matches: 3. Germline CDR1 is MRHNA and CDR2 is SNTAGT. In DNA form, the CDR3 reads TGTGCCAGCAGCGGACTAGCGGGAGGTGCAGATACGCAGTATTTT. This codes for CASSGLAGGADTQYF.

The J gene is TRBJ2-3, the V gene TRBV2; TRBD2 matches at 7 bases. This CDR3 contains 19 residues. The germline gives CDR1 SNHLY, CDR2 FYNNEI. V shed 6 bases, J shed 1 base, and the junction held 19 bases outside the gene matches. CDR3 in DNA: TGTGCCAGCAGCACCTCTAGCGGAGAGGACCCCTGGGGCACAGATACGCAGTATTTT. It translates to CASSTSSGEDPWGTDTQYF.

The CDR3 region has the DNA TGTGCCAGCAGCTTGTCGGGGCTAAAAGGCTACACCTTC. It encodes CASSLSGLKGYTF. This sequence joins TRBV5-8 and TRBJ1-2; maybe TRBD1 (5 bases). CDR1 and CDR2 from the germline V gene are SGHTS and YDEGEE. The CDR3 sequence is 13 residues long. Trimming stripped 1 base from V and 8 bases from J, with 12 bases between.